These T cell receptor beta chains were read from a single sample in a study of blood T cell repertoires in COVID-19. Libraries were prepared by immunoSEQ multiplex PCR; TCRdb keeps only in-frame clonotypes and omits some of them. The profile shows around 200,000 clones, about 90% of them singletons. Sequencing used peripheral blood. The receptors come from a man in his 70s with active or convalescent COVID-19. Both conserved end residues are trimmed from each CDR3. Fields, in order: D gene, V gene, J gene, clone size, CDR3 protein. The D gene is left open where the match is weak. The size entry is marked missing in some rows and otherwise reads once, few, many or a size class.

>-|TRBV11-2|TRBJ2-3|-
ASSPPRPSTDTQY
>TRBD1|TRBV7-2|TRBJ1-5|-
ASSLGGGGQPQH
>-|TRBV7-3|TRBJ2-1|-
ASSPYPPGMGNEQF
>-|TRBV4-1|TRBJ1-5|-
ASSQGRGQPQH
>TRBD2|TRBV7-2|TRBJ2-1|-
ASSLVAGVIANEQF
>TRBD1|TRBV3-1/TRBV3-2|TRBJ1-4|-
ASSQGTGGFEKLF
>-|TRBV19|TRBJ1-2|once
ASTKRQERNYGYT
>-|TRBV7-8|TRBJ1-5|-
ASSLHSNQPQH
>TRBD1|TRBV5-4|TRBJ2-3|-
ASSSAGTADTQY
>TRBD1|TRBV5-1|TRBJ2-7|-
ASSSTGTGAYEQY
>-|TRBV11-2|TRBJ1-4|few
ASSLYAGAGEKLF
>TRBD2|TRBV13|TRBJ2-3|-
ASSLRGVSTDTQY
>TRBD1|TRBV2|TRBJ2-5|once
ASSAQGLGETQY
>-|TRBV10-3|TRBJ2-7|-
AISESPTEGYEQY
>-|TRBV7-6|TRBJ2-3|-
ASSYGGGGTDTQY
>-|TRBV19|TRBJ1-1|-
ASSMGQRTEAF
>-|TRBV12-3/TRBV12-4|TRBJ1-1|-
ASKRQMNTEAF
>-|TRBV10-3|TRBJ1-2|-
AISETGPGYT
>TRBD2|TRBV7-3|TRBJ2-2|-
ASSPGKRENTGELF
>TRBD1|TRBV11-2|TRBJ1-5|-
ASSSAPGGDQPQH
>TRBD1|TRBV3-1/TRBV3-2|TRBJ1-6|-
ASSPRGPDRGLTHNSPLH
>TRBD1|TRBV2|TRBJ1-6|once
ASSEAQQGDSPLH
>-|TRBV5-6|TRBJ2-2|-
ASRRRAGRNTGELF
>TRBD2|TRBV4-1|TRBJ2-1|-
ASSLPTSVHYEQF
>-|TRBV5-1|TRBJ1-2|once
ASSLAWNKEGYT
>TRBD1|TRBV6-5|TRBJ1-1|-
ASGSGQANEAF
>TRBD1|TRBV18|TRBJ2-5|once
ASSPGQGGETQY
>TRBD1|TRBV18|TRBJ1-5|-
ASSPDRTSNQPQH
>-|TRBV6-5|TRBJ1-4|-
ASRGGDATNEKLF